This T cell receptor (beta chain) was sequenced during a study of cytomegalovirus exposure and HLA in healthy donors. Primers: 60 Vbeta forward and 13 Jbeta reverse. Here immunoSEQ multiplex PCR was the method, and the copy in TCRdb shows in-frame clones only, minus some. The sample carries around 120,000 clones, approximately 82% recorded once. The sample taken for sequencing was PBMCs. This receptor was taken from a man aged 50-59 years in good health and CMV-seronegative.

This CDR3 is CASSTLGATGELFF. The CDR3 nucleotides are TGTGCCAGTAGTACCCTAGGAGCTACCGGGGAGCTGTTTTTT. The rearrangement links TRBV19 to TRBJ2-2, with D hard to call. Germline assignment: CDR1 LNHDA and CDR2 SQIVND (reference sequence). CDR3 length: 14 amino acids. Between the trimmed V and J ends, which lost 4 bases and 5 bases, there was a span of 11 bases.